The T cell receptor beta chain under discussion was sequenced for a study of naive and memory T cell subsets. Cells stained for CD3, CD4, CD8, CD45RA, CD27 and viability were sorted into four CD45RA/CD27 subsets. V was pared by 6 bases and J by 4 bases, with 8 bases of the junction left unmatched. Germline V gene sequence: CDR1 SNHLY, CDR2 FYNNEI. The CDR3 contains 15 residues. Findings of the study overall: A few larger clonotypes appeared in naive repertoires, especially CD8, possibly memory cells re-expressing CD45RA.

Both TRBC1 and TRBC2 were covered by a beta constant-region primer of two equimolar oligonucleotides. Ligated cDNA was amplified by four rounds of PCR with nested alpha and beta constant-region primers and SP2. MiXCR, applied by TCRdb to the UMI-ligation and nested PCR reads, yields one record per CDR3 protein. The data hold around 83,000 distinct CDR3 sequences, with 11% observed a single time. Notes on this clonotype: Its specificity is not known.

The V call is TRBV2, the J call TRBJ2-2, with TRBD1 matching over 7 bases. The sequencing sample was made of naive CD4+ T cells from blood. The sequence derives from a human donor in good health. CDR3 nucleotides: TGTGCCAGCAGAGCGACAGGGTCGACCACCGGGGAGCTGTTTTTT. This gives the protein CASRATGSTTGELFF. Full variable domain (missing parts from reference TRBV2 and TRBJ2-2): EPEVTQTPSHQVTQMGQEVILRCVPISNHLYFYWYRQILGQKVEFLVSFYNNEISEKSEIFDDQFSVERPDGSNFTLKIRSTKLEDSAMYFCASRATGSTTGELFFGEGSRLTVL.